These T cell receptor beta chains were read from a single sample in a study of cytomegalovirus exposure and HLA in healthy donors. Sequencing used immunoSEQ multiplex PCR; TCRdb keeps in-frame clones, though not all of them. The sample consists of about 140,000 clones, over 60% of them appearing once. Sequencing used PBMCs. The receptors come from a male donor in good health and CMV-seropositive. The CDR3 runs from the conserved cysteine through the conserved F or W. Each record gives: J gene, D gene, clone size, V gene, CDR3 DNA, CDR3 protein. A D gene is named only where the DNA matches it firmly. A clone size is listed for some rows: how often the clone was seen (once, few, many), or a class if it is expanded.

>TRBJ2-7|.|.|TRBV6-5
TGTGCCAGCAGTAAGGGGTGGCCCTCCTACGAGCAGTACTTC
CASSKGWPSYEQYF
>TRBJ2-1|TRBD2|.|TRBV11-2
TGTGCCAGCAGCGGAAGGCGGGGGGGTGAGCAGTTCTTC
CASSGRRGGEQFF
>TRBJ2-3|TRBD2|.|TRBV23-1
TGCGCCAGCAGTCACTTAGCGGGAGGGCGCACAGATACGCAGTATTTT
CASSHLAGGRTDTQYF
>TRBJ2-1|TRBD2|.|TRBV27
TGTGCCAGCAGTTTAGAGGCGGGAGGGAGGGATGAGCAGTTCTTC
CASSLEAGGRDEQFF
>TRBJ1-4|.|once|TRBV13
TGTGCCAGCAGCTTAATGGAGGGTAATGAAAAACTGTTTTTT
CASSLMEGNEKLFF
>TRBJ2-1|TRBD2|.|TRBV5-1
TGCGCCAGCAGCTTACTAGCGGGGGGCCACAATGAGCAGTTCTTC
CASSLLAGGHNEQFF
>TRBJ2-3|.|few|TRBV19
TGTGCCAGTAGGATCCGATGGGACTTAAACACAGATACGCAGTATTTT
CASRIRWDLNTDTQYF
>TRBJ1-1|.|.|TRBV13
TGTGCCAGCAGCTACTACAGGGAGGGCACTGAAGCTTTCTTT
CASSYYREGTEAFF
>TRBJ1-2|.|.|TRBV7-9
TGTGCCAGCAGCTCCTGGTCTCCAGTGACTTTAACTAACTATGGCTACACCTTC
CASSSWSPVTLTNYGYTF
>TRBJ2-3|TRBD2|.|TRBV30
TGTGCCCGGAGTTTAGGCCTAGCGGGGGGTAGATACACAGATACGCAGTATTTT
CARSLGLAGGRYTDTQYF
>TRBJ2-1|TRBD1|.|TRBV10-3
TGTGCCATCAGTGGACAGGGGGGCTACAATGAGCAGTTCTTC
CAISGQGGYNEQFF
>TRBJ1-3|TRBD1|.|TRBV19
TGTGCCAGTAGCGCCGGGACAGGGCAACCTGGAAACACCATATATTTT
CASSAGTGQPGNTIYF
>TRBJ1-2|.|.|TRBV2
TGTGCCAGCAGTGACAGGGGAACTAACTATGGCTACACCTTC
CASSDRGTNYGYTF
>TRBJ2-2|TRBD1|few|TRBV6-1
TGTGCCAGCAGCTTGGGACAGCACACCGGGGAGCTGTTTTTT
CASSLGQHTGELFF
>TRBJ1-2|TRBD1|.|TRBV5-5
TGTGCCAGCAGGTGGACAGGGAACTATGGCTACACCTTC
CASRWTGNYGYTF
>TRBJ2-1|.|.|TRBV6-5
TGTGCCAGCAGTTACTCGAAGTCAGTCCCCTACAATGAGCAGTTCTTC
CASSYSKSVPYNEQFF
>TRBJ2-7|.|.|TRBV7-9
TGTGCCAGCAGCTTACGGGAGTCCTACGAGCAGTACTTC
CASSLRESYEQYF
>TRBJ2-2|.|.|TRBV6-5
TGTGCCAGCAGTCGGAACACCGGGGAGCTGTTTTTT
CASSRNTGELFF
>TRBJ2-2|TRBD2|.|TRBV4-1
TGCGCCAGCAGCCAAGTCCTAGCGGGATTCACTAGCACCGGGGAGCTGTTTTTT
CASSQVLAGFTSTGELFF
>TRBJ2-2|.|.|TRBV9
TGTGCCAGCAGCACACCCAGGAACAGCCGCGGGGAGCTGTTTTTT
CASSTPRNSRGELFF
>TRBJ2-6|.|.|TRBV19
TGTGCCAGTAGTGGATGGGACACCCTCTCTGGGGCCAACGTCCTGACTTTC
CASSGWDTLSGANVLTF
>TRBJ2-7|TRBD1|.|TRBV5-8
TGTGCCAGCAGCTCGAGGACAGGGGCCGAGCAGTACTTC
CASSSRTGAEQYF
>TRBJ2-6|.|.|TRBV2
TGTGCCAGCAGCCCGAACAGTGCTGGGGCCAACGTCCTGACTTTC
CASSPNSAGANVLTF
>TRBJ1-1|TRBD1|.|TRBV19
TGTGCCAGTAGTAACTTAAGGGACAGGGACACTGAAGCTTTCTTT
CASSNLRDRDTEAFF
>TRBJ1-2|.|.|TRBV18
TGTGCCAGCTCACCAGACTCCTACTATGGCTACACCTTC
CASSPDSYYGYTF
>TRBJ1-6|TRBD1|.|TRBV25-1
TGTGCCAGCAGTGGAGCCAGGGGGTCCTCCTATAATTCACCCCTCCACTTT
CASSGARGSSYNSPLHF
>TRBJ1-1|.|few|TRBV6-1
TGTGCCAGCACCGAGGGAGGGTCGAACACTGAAGCTTTCTTT
CASTEGGSNTEAFF
>TRBJ2-7|.|.|TRBV19
TGTGCCAGTAGTATCCAGGAAAGCTACGAGCAGTACTTC
CASSIQESYEQYF
>TRBJ1-5|TRBD1|.|TRBV19
TGTGCCAGTAGTACCGGGACAGCGAGCAATCAGCCCCAGCATTTT
CASSTGTASNQPQHF
>TRBJ2-5|TRBD2|.|TRBV9
TGTGCCAGCAGCGGGGCACTAGCGGAAGAGACCCAGTACTTC
CASSGALAEETQYF
>TRBJ2-3|TRBD2|.|TRBV4-1
TGCGCCAGCAGCACTAGCGGCACAGATACGCAGTATTTT
CASSTSGTDTQYF
>TRBJ2-1|TRBD2|.|TRBV29-1
TGCAGCGCTGAGCCCCGGCTAGCGGGAGGGCCGGGGGAGCAGTTCTTC
CSAEPRLAGGPGEQFF
>TRBJ2-1|.|.|TRBV13
TGTGCCAGCAGCTTCCTTATGACAAATTCAAATGAGCAGTTCTTC
CASSFLMTNSNEQFF
>TRBJ1-6|.|.|TRBV6-1
TGTGCCAGCAGTGAAATTTGGGGCAGCGCTTCACCCCTCCACTTT
CASSEIWGSASPLHF
>TRBJ1-1|TRBD1|.|TRBV7-9
TGTGCCAGCAGCTACAGGGGACTCATGAACACTGAAGCTTTCTTT
CASSYRGLMNTEAFF
>TRBJ2-3|.|.|TRBV5-4
TGTGCCAGCAGACCCGGGGTAGGAGGCACAGATACGCAGTATTTT
CASRPGVGGTDTQYF
>TRBJ1-2|.|.|TRBV11-2
TGTGCCAGCAGCTTAGAGGTTAACAGAAACTATGGCTACACCTTC
CASSLEVNRNYGYTF
>TRBJ1-2|.|.|TRBV14
TGTGCCAGCAGCCAAGAGCGGGGTGTCTATGGCTACACCTTC
CASSQERGVYGYTF
>TRBJ1-4|.|.|TRBV15
TGTGCCACCAGCACGGAGGCTACTGCAACTAATGAAAAACTGTTTTTT
CATSTEATATNEKLFF
>TRBJ2-7|.|.|TRBV29-1
TGCAGCGTTGAAGTAGGACATTACGAGCAGTACTTC
CSVEVGHYEQYF
>TRBJ1-1|TRBD1|.|TRBV10-3
TGTGCCATCAGTGGACGGACAGGCGCTAACACTGAAGCTTTCTTT
CAISGRTGANTEAFF
>TRBJ2-7|.|.|TRBV27
TGTGCCAGCAGCCGACAGGGGACTACTCCCTACGAGCAGTACTTC
CASSRQGTTPYEQYF
>TRBJ2-3|TRBD2|.|TRBV28
TGTGCCAGCAGTTTGGAGCGGGACGGTGCAGATACGCAGTATTTT
CASSLERDGADTQYF
>TRBJ2-7|.|.|TRBV6-1
TGTGCCAGCAGTGAGAACAGCTACGAGCAGTACTTC
CASSENSYEQYF
>TRBJ1-4|TRBD1|few|TRBV28
TGTGCCAGCAGTCAAGGGGACAGGTTTAATGAAAAACTGTTTTTT
CASSQGDRFNEKLFF
>TRBJ2-5|.|.|TRBV7-2
TGTGCCAGCAGCTTCGAGATCCAAGAGACCCAGTACTTC
CASSFEIQETQYF
>TRBJ1-2|.|.|TRBV4-1
TGCGCCAGCAGCCAGGGGCAGGGGTCATACTATGGCTACACCTTC
CASSQGQGSYYGYTF
>TRBJ1-4|TRBD1|once|TRBV7-2
TGTGCCAGCAGCTACCGAGAGACAGGGAATAATGAAAAACTGTTTTTT
CASSYRETGNNEKLFF
>TRBJ2-5|TRBD2|.|TRBV27
TGTGCCAGCAGACAGACTAGCGGACAAGAGACCCAGTACTTC
CASRQTSGQETQYF
>TRBJ2-3|TRBD2|.|TRBV5-4
TGTGCCAGCAGCCCCGGGGAGCGGGGGCCCACAGATACGCAGTATTTT
CASSPGERGPTDTQYF